The rows below give T cell receptor beta chains drawn from one sample of a study of T cell repertoires in cytomegalovirus infection. Antigen specificity for these receptors is unknown. MiXCR was run by TCRdb on the reads, yielding one entry per CDR3 protein. This sample yields about 830,000 distinct CDR3 sequences, of which around a third are seen a single time; roughly 12% belongs to the top ten. Sequenced here: cultured CD8+ T cells from PBMCs, sampled from culture after CMV antigen stimulation. These receptors were taken from a human donor in good health (CMV status not recorded). Some clones in this sample may be carry-over from other donors' samples. Each CDR3 is given with its conserved first and last residue. D genes are given only for firm matches. Clone size, where shown, is once, few, many, or a class for clones that have expanded.

CASSPSPATGNQYF,TGTGCCAGCAGTCCCTCACCTGCGACAGGGAATCAGTACTTC,14,TRBD1,TRBV12-3/TRBV12-4,TRBJ2-7,-
CASSYGPISGANVLTF,TGTGCCAGCAGTTACGGTCCGATCTCTGGGGCCAACGTCCTGACTTTC,16,-,TRBV6-5,TRBJ2-6,-
CASSSPGGSGELFF,TGTGCCAGCAGTTCCCCTGGGGGGTCTGGGGAGCTGTTTTTT,14,-,TRBV7-6,TRBJ2-2,many
CAVPWIDTQYF,TGTGCCGTACCATGGATAGATACGCAGTATTTT,11,-,TRBV7-9,TRBJ2-3,-
CASSSTDRFQETQYF,TGTGCCAGCAGTTCCACCGACAGGTTCCAAGAGACCCAGTACTTC,15,-,TRBV12-3/TRBV12-4,TRBJ2-5,many
CASSLWTGIDFYTEAFF,TGTGCCAGCAGCTTATGGACAGGGATCGATTTTTACACTGAAGCTTTCTTT,17,TRBD1,TRBV11-2,TRBJ1-1,-
CASSSLGSGPPGTDTQYF,TGTGCCAGCAGCTCGTTGGGTAGCGGGCCCCCGGGAACAGATACGCAGTATTTT,18,TRBD2,TRBV7-2,TRBJ2-3,many
CSAIAGLYQETQYF,TGCAGTGCTATTGCGGGGCTCTACCAAGAGACCCAGTACTTC,14,-,TRBV20-1,TRBJ2-5,few
CASSSRTGAKNIQYF,TGTGCCAGCAGCTCCAGGACAGGGGCCAAAAACATTCAGTACTTC,15,TRBD1,TRBV7-9,TRBJ2-4,-
CASSHSPGTGLNTEAFF,TGTGCCAGCAGTCACAGTCCCGGGACAGGGTTGAACACTGAAGCTTTCTTT,17,TRBD1,TRBV6-5,TRBJ1-1,-
CASRPSGTRGLHNEKLFF,TGTGCCAGCAGACCGTCCGGGACAAGGGGCCTCCATAATGAAAAACTGTTTTTT,18,-,TRBV7-9,TRBJ1-4,-
CASNQLGPPSEQYF,TGTGCCAGCAACCAGCTAGGCCCTCCATCAGAGCAGTACTTC,14,-,TRBV12-3/TRBV12-4,TRBJ2-7,once
CASSLRTGQGPTGSGANVLTF,TGTGCCAGCAGCTTGAGGACGGGACAGGGACCCACGGGTTCTGGGGCCAACGTCCTGACTTTC,21,TRBD1,TRBV7-9,TRBJ2-6,-
CASSPGLASGNTIYF,TGTGCCAGCAGCCCCGGCTTGGCCTCTGGAAACACCATATATTTT,15,-,TRBV6-5,TRBJ1-3,many
CASSYPTGQGNTGELFF,TGTGCCAGCAGTTACCCGACGGGACAGGGAAATACCGGGGAGCTGTTTTTT,17,TRBD1,TRBV6-5,TRBJ2-2,-
CASSLGWAVQETQYF,TGTGCCAGCAGCTTAGGTTGGGCAGTCCAAGAGACCCAGTACTTC,15,-,TRBV7-8,TRBJ2-5,-
CATSDLRGGGELFF,TGTGCCACCAGTGATTTAAGGGGAGGCGGGGAGCTGTTTTTT,14,-,TRBV24-1,TRBJ2-2,few
CASSQDRQGSVAFF,TGTGCCAGCAGCCAAGATAGGCAGGGGTCGGTTGCTTTCTTT,14,-,TRBV14,TRBJ1-1,few
CASSYLPGQGFGETQYF,TGTGCCAGCAGTTACTTGCCGGGACAGGGGTTCGGAGAGACCCAGTACTTC,17,TRBD1,TRBV6-5,TRBJ2-5,few
CASSFDPEYGYTF,TGTGCCAGCAGTTTTGATCCGGAATATGGCTACACCTTC,13,-,TRBV27,TRBJ1-2,few
CASSLLGQTGSHEQYF,TGTGCCAGCAGTTTACTCGGCCAAACAGGGTCCCACGAGCAGTACTTC,16,-,TRBV27,TRBJ2-7,-
CASSLEWGPGNTIYF,TGTGCCAGCAGCTTAGAGTGGGGACCTGGAAACACCATATATTTT,15,-,TRBV7-6,TRBJ1-3,many